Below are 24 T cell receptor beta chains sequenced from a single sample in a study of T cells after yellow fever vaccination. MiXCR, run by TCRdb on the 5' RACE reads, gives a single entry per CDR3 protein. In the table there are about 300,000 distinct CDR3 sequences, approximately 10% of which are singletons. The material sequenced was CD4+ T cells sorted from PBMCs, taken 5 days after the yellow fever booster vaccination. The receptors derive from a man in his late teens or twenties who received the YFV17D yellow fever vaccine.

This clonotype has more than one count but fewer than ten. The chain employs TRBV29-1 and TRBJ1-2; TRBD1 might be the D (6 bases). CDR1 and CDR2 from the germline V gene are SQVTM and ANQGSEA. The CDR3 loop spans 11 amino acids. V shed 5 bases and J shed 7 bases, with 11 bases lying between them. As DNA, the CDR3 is TGCAGCGTTCAGGGGTTGGGTGGCTACACCTTC. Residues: CSVQGLGGYTF. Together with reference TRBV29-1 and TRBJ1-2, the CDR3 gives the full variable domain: SAVISQKPSRDICQRGTSLTIQCQVDSQVTMMFWYRQQPGQSLTLIATANQGSEATYESGFVIDKFPISRPNLTFSTLTVSNMSPEDSSIYLCSVQGLGGYTFGSGTRLTVV.

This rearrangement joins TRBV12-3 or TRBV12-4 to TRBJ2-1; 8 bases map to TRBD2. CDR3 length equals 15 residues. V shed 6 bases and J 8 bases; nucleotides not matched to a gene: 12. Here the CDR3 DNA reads TGTGCCAGCAGCCTCGGGGGGGTCGGCATCTATGAGCAGTTCTTC. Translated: CASSLGGVGIYEQFF.

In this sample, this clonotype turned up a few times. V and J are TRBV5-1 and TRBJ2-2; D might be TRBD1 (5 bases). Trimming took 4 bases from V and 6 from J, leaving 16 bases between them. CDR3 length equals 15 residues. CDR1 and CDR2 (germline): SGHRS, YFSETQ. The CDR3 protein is CASSPAFQGSGELFF. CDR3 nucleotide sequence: TGCGCCAGCAGCCCCGCTTTCCAGGGTTCCGGGGAGCTGTTTTTT.

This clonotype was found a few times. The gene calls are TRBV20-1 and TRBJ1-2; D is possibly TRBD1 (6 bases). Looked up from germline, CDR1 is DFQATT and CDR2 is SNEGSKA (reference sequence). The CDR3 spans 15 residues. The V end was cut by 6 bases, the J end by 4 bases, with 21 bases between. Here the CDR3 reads CSATDVRSGAYGYTF. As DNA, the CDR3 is TGCAGTGCCACTGACGTGCGGTCAGGGGCCTATGGCTACACCTTC.

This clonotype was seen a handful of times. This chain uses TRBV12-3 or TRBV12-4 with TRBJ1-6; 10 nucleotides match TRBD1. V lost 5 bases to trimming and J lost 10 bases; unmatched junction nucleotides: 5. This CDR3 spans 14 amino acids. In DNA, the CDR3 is TGTGCCAGCAGTCCCAGGACAGGGGGATCACCCCTCCACTTT. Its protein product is CASSPRTGGSPLHF.

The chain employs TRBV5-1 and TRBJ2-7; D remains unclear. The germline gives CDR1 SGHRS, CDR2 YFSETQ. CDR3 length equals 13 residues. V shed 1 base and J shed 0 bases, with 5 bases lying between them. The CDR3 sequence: CASSLIGSYEQYF. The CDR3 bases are TGCGCCAGCAGCTTGATAGGCTCCTACGAGCAGTACTTC.

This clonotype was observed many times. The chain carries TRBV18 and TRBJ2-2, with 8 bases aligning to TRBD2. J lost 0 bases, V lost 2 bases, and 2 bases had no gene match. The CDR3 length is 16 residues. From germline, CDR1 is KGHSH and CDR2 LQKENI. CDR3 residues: CASSPSGGANTGELFF. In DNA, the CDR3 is TGTGCCAGCTCACCAAGCGGGGGAGCGAACACCGGGGAGCTGTTTTTT.

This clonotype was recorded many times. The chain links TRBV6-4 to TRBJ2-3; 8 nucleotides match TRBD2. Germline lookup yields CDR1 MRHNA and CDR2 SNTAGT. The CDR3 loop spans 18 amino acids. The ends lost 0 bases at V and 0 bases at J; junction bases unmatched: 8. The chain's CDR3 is CASSDSGSGGPSTDTQYF. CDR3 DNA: TGTGCCAGCAGTGACTCGGGGAGCGGGGGCCCCAGCACAGATACGCAGTATTTT.

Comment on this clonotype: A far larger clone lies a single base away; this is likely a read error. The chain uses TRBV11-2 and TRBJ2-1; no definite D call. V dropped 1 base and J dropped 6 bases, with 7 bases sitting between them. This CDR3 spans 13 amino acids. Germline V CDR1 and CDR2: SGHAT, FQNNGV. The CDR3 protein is CASSLGQSNEQFF. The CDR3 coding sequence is TGTGCCAGCAGCTTAGGGCAGAGCAATGAGCAGTTCTTC.

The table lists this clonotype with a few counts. The chain's CDR3 is CASEDRGLDTQYF. CDR3 nucleotides: TGTGCCAGCGAGGACAGGGGATTGGATACGCAGTATTTT. This chain links TRBV21-1 with TRBJ2-3; the table's D call of TRBD1 was not tested on the DNA. TRBV21-1 is labeled a pseudogene. This CDR3 comprises 13 residues.

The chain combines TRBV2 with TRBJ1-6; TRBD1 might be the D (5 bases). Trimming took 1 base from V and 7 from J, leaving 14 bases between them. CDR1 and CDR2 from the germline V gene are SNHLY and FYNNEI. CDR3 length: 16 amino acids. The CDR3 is CASSEDGGRVNSPLHF. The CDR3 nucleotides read TGTGCCAGCAGTGAAGACGGGGGGAGGGTAAATTCACCCCTCCACTTT.

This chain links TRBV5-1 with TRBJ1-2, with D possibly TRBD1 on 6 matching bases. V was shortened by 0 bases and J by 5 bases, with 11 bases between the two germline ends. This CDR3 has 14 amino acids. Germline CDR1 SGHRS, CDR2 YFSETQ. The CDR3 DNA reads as TGCGCCAGCAGCTTGGTGGACAGCATATATGGCTACACCTTC. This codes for CASSLVDSIYGYTF.

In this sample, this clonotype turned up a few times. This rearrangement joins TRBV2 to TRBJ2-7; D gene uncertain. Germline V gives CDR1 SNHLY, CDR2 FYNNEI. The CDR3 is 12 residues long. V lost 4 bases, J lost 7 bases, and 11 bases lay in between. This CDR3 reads CASSVWVGEQYF. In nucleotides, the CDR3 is TGTGCCAGCAGTGTTTGGGTTGGGGAGCAGTACTTC. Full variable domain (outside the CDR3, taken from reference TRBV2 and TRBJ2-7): EPEVTQTPSHQVTQMGQEVILRCVPISNHLYFYWYRQILGQKVEFLVSFYNNEISEKSEIFDDQFSVERPDGSNFTLKIRSTKLEDSAMYFCASSVWVGEQYFGPGTRLTVT.

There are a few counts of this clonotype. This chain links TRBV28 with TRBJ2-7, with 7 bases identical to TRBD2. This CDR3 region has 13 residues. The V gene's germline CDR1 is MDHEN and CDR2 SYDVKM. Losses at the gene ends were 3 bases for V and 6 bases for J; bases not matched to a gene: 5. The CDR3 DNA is TGTGCCAGCAGTTTGGGGGGGACTCCCGAGCAGTACGTC. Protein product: CASSLGGTPEQYV.

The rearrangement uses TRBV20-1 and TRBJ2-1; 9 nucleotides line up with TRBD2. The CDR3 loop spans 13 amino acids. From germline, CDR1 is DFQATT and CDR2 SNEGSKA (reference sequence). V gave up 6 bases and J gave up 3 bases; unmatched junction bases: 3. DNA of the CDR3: TGCAGTGCAGAGCGGGGGGTCTACAATGAGCAGTTCTTC. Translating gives CSAERGVYNEQFF.

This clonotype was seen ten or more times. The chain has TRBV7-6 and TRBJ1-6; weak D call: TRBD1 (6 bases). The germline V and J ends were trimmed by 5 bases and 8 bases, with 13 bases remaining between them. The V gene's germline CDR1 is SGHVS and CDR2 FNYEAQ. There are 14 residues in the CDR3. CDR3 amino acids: CASSRGDNYSPLHF. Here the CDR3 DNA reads TGTGCCAGCAGCCGAGGGGACAATTATTCACCCCTCCACTTT.

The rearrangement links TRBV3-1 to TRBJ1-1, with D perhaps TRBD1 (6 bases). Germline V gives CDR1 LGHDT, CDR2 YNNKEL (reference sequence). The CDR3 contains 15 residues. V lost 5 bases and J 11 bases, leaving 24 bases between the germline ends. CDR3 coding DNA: TGTGCCAGCAGCTACAGGGCATCGGAGGTTGGTCGCGCTTTCTTT. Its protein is CASSYRASEVGRAFF.

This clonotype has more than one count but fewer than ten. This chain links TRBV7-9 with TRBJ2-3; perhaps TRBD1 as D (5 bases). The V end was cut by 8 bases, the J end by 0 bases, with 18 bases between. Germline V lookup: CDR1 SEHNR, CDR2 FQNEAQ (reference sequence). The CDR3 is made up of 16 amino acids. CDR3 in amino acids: CASSKGESLSTDTQYF. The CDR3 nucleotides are TGTGCCAGCTCCAAAGGGGAATCCCTTAGCACAGATACGCAGTATTTT.

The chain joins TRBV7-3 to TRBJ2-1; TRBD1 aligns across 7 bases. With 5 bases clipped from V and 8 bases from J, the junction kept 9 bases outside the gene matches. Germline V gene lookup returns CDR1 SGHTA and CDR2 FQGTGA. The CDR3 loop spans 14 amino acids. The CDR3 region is CASSRDRASDEQFF. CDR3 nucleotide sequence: TGTGCCAGCAGCCGTGACAGGGCTTCGGATGAGCAGTTCTTC.

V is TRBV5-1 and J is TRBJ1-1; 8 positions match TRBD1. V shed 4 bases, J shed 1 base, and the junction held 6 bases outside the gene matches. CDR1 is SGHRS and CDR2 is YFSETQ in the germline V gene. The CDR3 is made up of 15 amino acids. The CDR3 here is CASSVSGTGNTEAFF. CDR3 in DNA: TGCGCCAGCAGCGTGTCCGGGACAGGGAACACTGAAGCTTTCTTT.

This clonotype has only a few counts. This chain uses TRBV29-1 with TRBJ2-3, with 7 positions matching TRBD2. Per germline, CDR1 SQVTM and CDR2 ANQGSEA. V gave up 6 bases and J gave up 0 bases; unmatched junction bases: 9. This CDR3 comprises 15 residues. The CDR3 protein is CSVDTERGSTDTQYF. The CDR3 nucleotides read TGCAGCGTAGACACTGAGCGGGGAAGCACAGATACGCAGTATTTT.

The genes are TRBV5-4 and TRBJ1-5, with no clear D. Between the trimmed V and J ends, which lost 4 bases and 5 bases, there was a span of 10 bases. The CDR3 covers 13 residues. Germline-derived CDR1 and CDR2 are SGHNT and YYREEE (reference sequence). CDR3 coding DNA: TGTGCCAGCAGCCTGGACGGCCATCAGCCCCAGCATTTT. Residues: CASSLDGHQPQHF.

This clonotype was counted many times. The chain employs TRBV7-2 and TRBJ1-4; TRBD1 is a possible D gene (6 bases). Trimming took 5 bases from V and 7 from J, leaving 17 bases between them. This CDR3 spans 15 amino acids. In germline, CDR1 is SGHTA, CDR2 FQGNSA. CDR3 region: CASSAKPGVGEKLFF. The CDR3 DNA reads TGTGCCAGCAGCGCAAAGCCAGGGGTCGGTGAAAAACTGTTTTTT.

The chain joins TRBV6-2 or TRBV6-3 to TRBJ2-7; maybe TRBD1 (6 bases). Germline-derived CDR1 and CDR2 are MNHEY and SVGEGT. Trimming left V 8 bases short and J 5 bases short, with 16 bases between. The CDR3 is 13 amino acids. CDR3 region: CASLATGTNEQYV. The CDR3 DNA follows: TGTGCCAGCCTTGCGACAGGTACGAACGAGCAGTACGTC.